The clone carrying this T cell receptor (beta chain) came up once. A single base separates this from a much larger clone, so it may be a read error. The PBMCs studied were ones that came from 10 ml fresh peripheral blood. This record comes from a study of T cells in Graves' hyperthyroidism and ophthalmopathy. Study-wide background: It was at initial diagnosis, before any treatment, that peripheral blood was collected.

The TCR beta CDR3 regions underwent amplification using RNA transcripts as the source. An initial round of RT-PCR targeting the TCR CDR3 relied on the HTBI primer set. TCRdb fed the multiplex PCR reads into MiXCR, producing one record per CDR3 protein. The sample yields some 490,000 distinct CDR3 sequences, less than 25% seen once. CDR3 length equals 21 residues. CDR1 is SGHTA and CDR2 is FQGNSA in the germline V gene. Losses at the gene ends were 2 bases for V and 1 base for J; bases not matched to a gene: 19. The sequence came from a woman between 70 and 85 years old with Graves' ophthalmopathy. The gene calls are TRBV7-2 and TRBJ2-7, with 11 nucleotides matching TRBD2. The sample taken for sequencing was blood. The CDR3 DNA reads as TGTGCCAGCAGCTTATGGACACCAGTTAGCGGGAGGGCCCCAACGTCCTACGAGCAGTACTTC. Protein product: CASSLWTPVSGRAPTSYEQYF.